These T cell receptor beta chains were read from a single sample in a study of blood T cell repertoires in COVID-19. TCRdb's table, derived via immunoSEQ multiplex PCR, lists solely in-frame clones and lacks some. Here the sample spans some 240,000 clones, about 91% being singletons. Sequences were obtained from peripheral blood. Receptors were obtained from a woman aged 40-49 years who had recovered from COVID-19. The CDR3 runs from the conserved cysteine through the conserved F or W. The D gene is left open where the match is weak. Clone size is stated in some rows and not others, as once, few, many or a class when expanded.

v_gene	d_gene	j_gene	abundance	CDR3nt	CDR3aa
TRBV28	TRBD2	TRBJ2-3	-	TGTGCCAGCAGTCCCCAGGGACTAGCGGGGGATACAGATACGCAGTATTTT	CASSPQGLAGDTDTQYF
TRBV7-9	TRBD2	TRBJ2-1	once	TGTGCCAGCAGCCCGAATAGCGGGATGTACAATGAGCAGTTCTTC	CASSPNSGMYNEQFF
TRBV7-9	-	TRBJ2-3	-	TGTGCCAGCAGCCTTAGAAGTTTTTCGACAGATACGCAGTATTTT	CASSLRSFSTDTQYF
TRBV28	TRBD2	TRBJ2-3	-	TGCTGTAGCGGGGAAAGCACAGATACGCAGTATTTT	CCSGESTDTQYF
TRBV12-5	TRBD1	TRBJ2-1	-	TGTGCTAGTGGTTGGGGACAGGGTATTGATGAGCAGTTCTTC	CASGWGQGIDEQFF
TRBV4-1	-	TRBJ2-3	-	TGCGCCAGCAGCCAAGAAAGGGGCACAAGCACAGATACGCAGTATTTT	CASSQERGTSTDTQYF
TRBV2	-	TRBJ1-1	few	TGTGCCAGCAGTGAAGATGGACAGCCTGAAGCTTTCTTT	CASSEDGQPEAFF
TRBV5-1	TRBD1	TRBJ1-2	-	TGCGCCAGCAGCTCGGGGGGCCAGGGGGCAGAAGGCTACACCTTC	CASSSGGQGAEGYTF
TRBV5-4	TRBD2	TRBJ2-1	-	TGTGCCAGCAGCGTCACTCTACTAGCGGGAGGGCACGGTGAGCAGTTCTTC	CASSVTLLAGGHGEQFF
TRBV29-1	TRBD2	TRBJ2-3	-	TGCAGCGTTGAGGAAAATTTACGAGGACTAGCGGGACATATCACAGATACGCAGTATTTT	CSVEENLRGLAGHITDTQYF
TRBV5-1	TRBD1	TRBJ1-2	-	TGCGCCAGCAGCCCAGGACAGGGTGTCTATGGCTACACCTTC	CASSPGQGVYGYTF
TRBV25-1	-	TRBJ2-3	-	TGTGCCAGCAGTGAATACGCTAGAGGTAGCACAGATACGCAGTATTTT	CASSEYARGSTDTQYF
TRBV4-2	TRBD1	TRBJ2-7	-	TGTGCCAGCAGCCAAGAGGACAGGGAGTCGGGCGAGCAGTACTTC	CASSQEDRESGEQYF
TRBV5-1	-	TRBJ2-7	-	TGCGCCAGCAGCTTGTCGCGGGGAAGGTACGAGCAGTACTTC	CASSLSRGRYEQYF
TRBV5-6	TRBD2	TRBJ2-1	-	TGTGCCAGCAACCTCGGACTAGCGTCGGACAATGAGCAGTTCTTC	CASNLGLASDNEQFF
TRBV7-9	TRBD1	TRBJ2-7	-	TGTGCCAGCAGCTCCCGGACAGGGCTCCACGAGCAGTACTTC	CASSSRTGLHEQYF
TRBV19	-	TRBJ1-2	-	TGTGCCAGTCAAGACAGGCCGGACTACTATGGCTACACCTTC	CASQDRPDYYGYTF
TRBV5-1	-	TRBJ2-5	-	TGCGCCAGCAGCTTGGGGACTGCAGAGACCCAGTACTTC	CASSLGTAETQYF